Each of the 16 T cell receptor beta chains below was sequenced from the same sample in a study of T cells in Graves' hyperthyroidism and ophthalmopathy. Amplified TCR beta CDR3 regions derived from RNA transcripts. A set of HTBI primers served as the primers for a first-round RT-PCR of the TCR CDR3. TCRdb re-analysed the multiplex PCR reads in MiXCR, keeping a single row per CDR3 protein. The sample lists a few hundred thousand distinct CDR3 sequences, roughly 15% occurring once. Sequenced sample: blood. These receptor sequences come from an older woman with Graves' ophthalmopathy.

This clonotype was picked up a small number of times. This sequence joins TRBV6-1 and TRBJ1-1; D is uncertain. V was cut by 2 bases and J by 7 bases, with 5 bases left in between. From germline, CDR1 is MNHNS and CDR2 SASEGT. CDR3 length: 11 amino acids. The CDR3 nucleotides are TGTGCCAGCAGTGAAAACCTTGAAGCTTTCTTT. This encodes CASSENLEAFF.

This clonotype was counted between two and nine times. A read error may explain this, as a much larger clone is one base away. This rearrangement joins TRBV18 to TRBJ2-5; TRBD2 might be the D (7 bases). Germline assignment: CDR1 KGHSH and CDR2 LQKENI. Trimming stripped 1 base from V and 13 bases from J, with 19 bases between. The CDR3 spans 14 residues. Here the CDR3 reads CASSPRRGARRWYF. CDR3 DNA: TGTGCCAGCTCACCACGACGGGGGGCGAGACGGTGGTACTTC. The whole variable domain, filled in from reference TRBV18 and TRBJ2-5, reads NAGVMQNPRHLVRRRGQEARLRCSPMKGHSHVYWYRQLPEEGLKFMVYLQKENIIDESGMPKERFSAEFPKEGPSILRIQQVVRGDSAAYFCASSPRRGARRWYFGPGTRLLVL.

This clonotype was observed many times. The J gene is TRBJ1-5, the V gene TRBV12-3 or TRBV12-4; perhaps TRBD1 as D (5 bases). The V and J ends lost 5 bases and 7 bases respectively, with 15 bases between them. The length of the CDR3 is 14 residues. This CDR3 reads CASSVSGMGQPQHF. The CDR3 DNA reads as TGTGCCAGCAGTGTCTCAGGGATGGGCCAGCCCCAGCATTTT.

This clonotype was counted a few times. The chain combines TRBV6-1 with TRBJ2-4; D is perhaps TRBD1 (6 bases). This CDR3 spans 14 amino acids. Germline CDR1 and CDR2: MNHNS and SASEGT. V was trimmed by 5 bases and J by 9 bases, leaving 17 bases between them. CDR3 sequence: CASSPSGGGGIQYF. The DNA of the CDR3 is TGTGCCAGCAGTCCGTCGGGTGGGGGCGGCATTCAGTACTTC.

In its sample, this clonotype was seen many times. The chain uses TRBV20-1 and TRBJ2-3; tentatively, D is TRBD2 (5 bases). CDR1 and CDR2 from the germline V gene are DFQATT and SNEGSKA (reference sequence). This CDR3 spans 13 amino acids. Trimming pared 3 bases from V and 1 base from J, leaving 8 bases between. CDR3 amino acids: CSASKGGTDTQYF. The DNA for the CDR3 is TGCAGTGCTAGTAAGGGAGGCACAGATACGCAGTATTTT.

The CDR3: CASSQEERLNTEAFF. The CDR3 region has the DNA TGTGCCAGCAGCCAAGAAGAGCGATTGAACACTGAAGCTTTCTTT. The chain has TRBV14 and TRBJ1-1; the D is unclear. Germline values: CDR1 SGHDN, CDR2 FVKESK. The CDR3 loop spans 15 amino acids. V dropped 0 bases and J dropped 0 bases, with 8 bases sitting between them.

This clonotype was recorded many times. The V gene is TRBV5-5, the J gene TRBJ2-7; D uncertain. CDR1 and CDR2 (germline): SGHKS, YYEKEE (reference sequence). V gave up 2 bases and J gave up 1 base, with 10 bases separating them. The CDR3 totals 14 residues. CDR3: CASSFGPSSYEQYF. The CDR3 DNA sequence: TGTGCCAGCAGCTTTGGCCCTTCTTCCTACGAGCAGTACTTC.

The chain's CDR3 is CASSLDRGEVGSPLHF. The CDR3 nucleotides read TGTGCCAGCAGTCTAGATCGGGGAGAGGTCGGTTCACCCCTCCACTTT. The chain uses TRBV5-5 and TRBJ1-6, with D uncertain. The CDR3 runs 16 residues. Germline V gene data show CDR1 as SGHKS and CDR2 as YYEKEE (reference sequence). The V gene lost 5 bases and the J gene lost 9 bases, with 21 bases spanning the gap.

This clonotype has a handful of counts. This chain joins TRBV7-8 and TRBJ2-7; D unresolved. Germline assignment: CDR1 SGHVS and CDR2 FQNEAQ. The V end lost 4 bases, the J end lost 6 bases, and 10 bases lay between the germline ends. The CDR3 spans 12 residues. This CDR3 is CASSYHETEQYF. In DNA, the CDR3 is TGTGCCAGCAGCTACCACGAAACCGAGCAGTACTTC.

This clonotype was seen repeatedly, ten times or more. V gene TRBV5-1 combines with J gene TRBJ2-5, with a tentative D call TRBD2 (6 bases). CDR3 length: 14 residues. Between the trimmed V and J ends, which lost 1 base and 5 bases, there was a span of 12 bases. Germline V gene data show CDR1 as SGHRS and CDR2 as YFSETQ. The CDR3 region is CASSLQDGGETQYF. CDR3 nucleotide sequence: TGCGCCAGCAGCTTGCAGGATGGGGGGGAGACCCAGTACTTC.

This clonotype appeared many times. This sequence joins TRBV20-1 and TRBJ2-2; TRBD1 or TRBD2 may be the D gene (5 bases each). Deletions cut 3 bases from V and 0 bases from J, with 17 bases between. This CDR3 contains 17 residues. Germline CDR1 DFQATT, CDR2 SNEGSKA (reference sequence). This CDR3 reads CSARGRLDAANTGELFF. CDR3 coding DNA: TGCAGTGCTAGGGGACGACTTGACGCAGCGAACACCGGGGAGCTGTTTTTT.

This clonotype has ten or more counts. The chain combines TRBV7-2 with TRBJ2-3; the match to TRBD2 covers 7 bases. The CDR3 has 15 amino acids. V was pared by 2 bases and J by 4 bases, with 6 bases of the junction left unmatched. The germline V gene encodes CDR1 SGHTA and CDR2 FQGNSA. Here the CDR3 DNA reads TGTGCCAGCAGCTTAAGCGGGATCCGGGCAGATACGCAGTATTTT. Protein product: CASSLSGIRADTQYF.

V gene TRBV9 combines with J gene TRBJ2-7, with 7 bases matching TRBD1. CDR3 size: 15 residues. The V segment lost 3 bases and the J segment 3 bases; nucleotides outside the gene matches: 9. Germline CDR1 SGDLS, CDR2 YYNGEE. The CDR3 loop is CASSAGTANNYEQYF. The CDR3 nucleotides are TGTGCCAGCAGCGCCGGGACAGCGAACAACTACGAGCAGTACTTC.

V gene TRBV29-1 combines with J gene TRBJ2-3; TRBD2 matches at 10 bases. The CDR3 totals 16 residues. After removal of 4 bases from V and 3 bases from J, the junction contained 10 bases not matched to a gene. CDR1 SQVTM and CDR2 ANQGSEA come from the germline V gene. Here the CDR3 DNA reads TGCAGCGTTGCCCCTCGGACTAGCGGACGGACAGATACGCAGTATTTT. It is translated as CSVAPRTSGRTDTQYF.

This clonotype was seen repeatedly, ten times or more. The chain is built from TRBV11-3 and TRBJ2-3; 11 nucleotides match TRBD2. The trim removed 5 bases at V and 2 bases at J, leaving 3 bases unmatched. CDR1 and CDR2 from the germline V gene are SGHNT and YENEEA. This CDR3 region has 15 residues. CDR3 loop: CASSKLAGVTDTQYF. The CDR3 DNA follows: TGTGCCAGCAGCAAACTAGCGGGAGTCACAGATACGCAGTATTTT.

The CDR3 spells CASSQADSSNTEAFF. The CDR3 region has the DNA TGCGCCAGCAGCCAGGCGGACAGTAGTAACACTGAAGCTTTCTTT. V and J are TRBV4-1 and TRBJ1-1, with D maybe TRBD1 (6 bases). Per germline, CDR1 MGHRA and CDR2 YSYEKL. This CDR3 has 15 amino acids. V lost 3 bases and J lost 2, with 13 bases in between.